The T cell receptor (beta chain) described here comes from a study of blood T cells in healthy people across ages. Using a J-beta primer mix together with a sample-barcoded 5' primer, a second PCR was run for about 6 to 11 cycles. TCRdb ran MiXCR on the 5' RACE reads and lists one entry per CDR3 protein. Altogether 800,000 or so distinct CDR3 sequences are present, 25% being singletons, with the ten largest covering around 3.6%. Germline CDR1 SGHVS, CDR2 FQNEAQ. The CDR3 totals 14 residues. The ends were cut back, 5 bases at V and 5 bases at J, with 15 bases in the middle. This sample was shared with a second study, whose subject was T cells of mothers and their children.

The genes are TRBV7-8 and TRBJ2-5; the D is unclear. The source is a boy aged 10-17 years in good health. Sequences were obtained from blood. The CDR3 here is CASSPLVGGETQYF. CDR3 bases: TGTGCCAGCAGCCCTCTAGTGGGTGGGGAGACCCAGTACTTC.